Shown below are 16 T cell receptor beta chains from a single sample sequenced in a study of regulatory T cells in long-lasting Graves disease. To make TCR beta libraries, researchers used iRepertoire HTBI primers and Arm-PCR of CDR3 regions. Each CDR3 protein gets one entry after TCRdb re-called the multiplex PCR reads with MiXCR. The data hold 360,000 or so distinct CDR3 sequences, with 12% observed a single time. The sample's time point: newly diagnosed GD, antithyroid drugs for less than 3 months. After RNA was extracted from PBMCs, the TCR library was made from it. These data were likewise used in another study, on T cells in Graves' hyperthyroidism and ophthalmopathy.

The sample consisted of peripheral blood mononuclear cells (PBMCs), taken at new diagnosis, from a patient treated with antithyroid drugs. These receptors were obtained from a young woman with Graves disease.

This clonotype was recorded many times. This chain uses TRBV24-1 with TRBJ2-1, with D unclear. The V gene's germline CDR1 is KGHDR and CDR2 SFDVKD. The germline V and J ends were trimmed by 4 bases and 8 bases, with 11 bases remaining between them. The CDR3 is made up of 13 amino acids. The CDR3 reads CATSERWAHEQFF. CDR3 bases: TGTGCCACCAGTGAGAGATGGGCCCATGAGCAGTTCTTC.

This clonotype came up many times. The chain links TRBV7-9 to TRBJ2-3, with a weak D call TRBD2 (6 bases). The CDR3 is 12 amino acids. The germline gives CDR1 SEHNR, CDR2 FQNEAQ (reference sequence). V dropped 3 bases and J dropped 9 bases, with 10 bases sitting between them. The CDR3 sequence: CASSLGGRTQYF. The CDR3 nucleotides read TGTGCCAGCAGCTTGGGGGGTCGCACGCAGTATTTT.

This clonotype was observed many times. This chain connects TRBV6-1 to TRBJ1-1; D might be TRBD1 (5 bases). V lost 6 bases and J lost 10, with 21 bases in between. The germline CDR1 and CDR2 sequences are MNHNS and SASEGT. The CDR3 is 14 amino acids. The DNA of the CDR3 is TGTGCCAGCAGCTCCTTCGGGGCCAGGTCTGCAGCTTTCTTT. It encodes CASSSFGARSAAFF.

This clonotype was observed at least ten times. This sequence joins TRBV10-3 and TRBJ2-1, with a weak D call TRBD2 (7 bases). Germline lookup yields CDR1 ENHRY and CDR2 SYGVKD. The V end lost 11 bases, the J end lost 8 bases, and 22 bases lay between the germline ends. The CDR3 sequence is 14 residues long. Here the CDR3 reads CAHSAGEGGDEQFF. CDR3 nucleotides: TGTGCCCACTCCGCGGGAGAGGGGGGGGATGAGCAGTTCTTC.

This clonotype was seen repeatedly, ten times or more. V and J are TRBV12-3 or TRBV12-4 and TRBJ2-5; no clear D. Trimming cost V 2 bases and J 1 base, with 8 bases left between them. This CDR3 is built from 14 residues. The DNA of the CDR3 is TGTGCCAGCAGTTTATGGTCAGTCCAAGAGACCCAGTACTTC. The encoded protein is CASSLWSVQETQYF.

Many counts were recorded for this clonotype. J is TRBJ1-2 and V is TRBV6-1; maybe TRBD1 (5 bases). V dropped 8 bases and J dropped 4 bases, with 11 bases sitting between them. This CDR3 has 12 residues. Per germline, CDR1 MNHNS and CDR2 SASEGT. In DNA form, the CDR3 reads TGTGCCAGCCACGGACAAAGCTATGGCTACACCTTC. It encodes CASHGQSYGYTF.

This clonotype has a count of ten or more. V usage is TRBV20-1 and J usage is TRBJ2-1; 9 bases are a match to TRBD2. This CDR3 comprises 13 residues. Germline loops: CDR1 DFQATT, CDR2 SNEGSKA (reference sequence). The V gene end was trimmed by 6 bases and the J gene end by 8 bases; junction bases not matched to a gene: 8. The DNA for the CDR3 is TGCAGTGCCCCGGGACTAGCTAGTTATGAGCAGTTCTTC. Its protein product is CSAPGLASYEQFF.

This clonotype has a count of ten or more. V usage is TRBV12-3 or TRBV12-4 and J usage is TRBJ1-2, with D possibly matching TRBD1 (5 bases). Trimming shortened V by 2 bases and J by 4 bases, and 11 bases separated the two germline ends. This CDR3 is 14 amino acids long. The CDR3 DNA is TGTGCCAGCAGTTTACACCCGAGGGGCTATGGCTACACCTTC. The encoded protein is CASSLHPRGYGYTF.

This clonotype was counted many times. The V and J genes are TRBV4-3 and TRBJ2-2; D gene ambiguous. Germline V CDR1 and CDR2: LGHNA, YSLEER. V dropped 1 base and J dropped 2 bases, with 11 bases sitting between them. The CDR3 runs to 16 residues. This CDR3 reads CASSQVHNLNTGELFF. The CDR3 nucleotides read TGCGCCAGCAGCCAAGTACACAACCTAAACACCGGGGAGCTGTTTTTT.

This clonotype has at least ten counts. This chain uses TRBV19 with TRBJ2-1; tentatively, D is TRBD1 (6 bases). Germline values: CDR1 LNHDA, CDR2 SQIVND (reference sequence). CDR3 length equals 15 residues. Trimming removed 7 bases at V and 9 bases at J, with 22 bases between. The CDR3 coding sequence is TGTGCCAGTACCCCCGACCAAACAGGGTACGGTGAGCAGTTCTTC. Translated, it gives CASTPDQTGYGEQFF.

Comments on this clonotype: A much more abundant neighbour one base away suggests this may be a read error. V and J are TRBV9 and TRBJ2-1, with D perhaps TRBD2 (6 bases). The CDR3 runs to 15 residues. In germline, CDR1 is SGDLS, CDR2 YYNGEE. The CDR3 protein is CASSEGLITFNEQVF. CDR3 DNA: TGTGCCAGCAGCGAGGGACTCATCACGTTCAATGAGCAGGTCTTC.

This chain links TRBV4-1 with TRBJ2-3; D is perhaps TRBD1 or TRBD2 (5 bases each). The CDR3 consists of 14 residues. Germline values: CDR1 MGHRA, CDR2 YSYEKL. V was clipped by 4 bases and J by 2 bases, with 10 bases between them. DNA of the CDR3: TGCGCCAGCAGCCGGGGACCCGACACAGATACGCAGTATTTT. This translates into CASSRGPDTDTQYF.

This clonotype was counted at least ten times. This chain uses TRBV2 with TRBJ2-5; D ambiguous. Germline loops: CDR1 SNHLY, CDR2 FYNNEI. CDR3 length: 15 residues. V gave up 2 bases and J gave up 5 bases, with 15 bases separating them. The CDR3 DNA follows: TGTGCCAGCAGTGAATCTCCGGGTACCCAGGAGACCCAGTACTTC. It codes for CASSESPGTQETQYF.

CDR3 bases: TGTGCCAGCAGCTCCCGGATGGGACACAGCAATGAGCAGTTCTTC. It codes for CASSSRMGHSNEQFF. The V call is TRBV9, the J call TRBJ2-1; the D gene is possibly TRBD1 (6 bases). Trimming removed 4 bases at V and 6 bases at J, with 17 bases between. Germline CDR1 is SGDLS and CDR2 is YYNGEE. This CDR3 has 15 residues.

This clonotype was counted ten times or more. The gene calls are TRBV7-2 and TRBJ1-2; 7 bases are a match to TRBD1. The CDR3 has 15 amino acids. The V and J ends lost 5 bases and 7 bases, in that order; junction bases with no gene match: 13. Germline-derived CDR1 and CDR2 are SGHTA and FQGNSA. The CDR3 loop is CASSERQGFTGGYTF. For the CDR3, the DNA is TGTGCCAGCAGCGAACGACAGGGTTTTACGGGTGGCTACACCTTC. Drawing the rest from reference TRBV7-2 and TRBJ1-2, the complete variable domain is GAGVSQSPSNKVTEKGKDVELRCDPISGHTALYWYRQSLGQGLEFLIYFQGNSAPDKSGLPSDRFSAERTGGSVSTLTIQRTQQEDSAVYLCASSERQGFTGGYTFGSGTRLTVV.

This clonotype was found many times. This rearrangement joins TRBV12-3 or TRBV12-4 to TRBJ2-3; D assignment may be TRBD1 or TRBD2 (6 bases each). CDR3 size: 15 residues. Trimming pared 5 bases from V and 7 bases from J, leaving 19 bases between. The CDR3 region has the DNA TGTGCCAGCAGTCCTCTAGGGGGGCCCCCGAATACGCAGTATTTT. Amino acids: CASSPLGGPPNTQYF.